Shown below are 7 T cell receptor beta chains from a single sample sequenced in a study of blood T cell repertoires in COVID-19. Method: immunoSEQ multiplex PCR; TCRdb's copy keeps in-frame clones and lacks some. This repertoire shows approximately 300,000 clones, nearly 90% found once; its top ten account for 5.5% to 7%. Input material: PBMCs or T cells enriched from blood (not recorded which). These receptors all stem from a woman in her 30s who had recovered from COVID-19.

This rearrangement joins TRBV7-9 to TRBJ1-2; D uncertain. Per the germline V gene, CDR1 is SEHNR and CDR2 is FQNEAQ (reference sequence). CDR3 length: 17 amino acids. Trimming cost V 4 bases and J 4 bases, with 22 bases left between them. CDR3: CASSSTGSPDPGYGYTF. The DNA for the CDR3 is TGTGCCAGCAGCTCCACGGGGTCTCCAGATCCCGGCTATGGCTACACCTTC.

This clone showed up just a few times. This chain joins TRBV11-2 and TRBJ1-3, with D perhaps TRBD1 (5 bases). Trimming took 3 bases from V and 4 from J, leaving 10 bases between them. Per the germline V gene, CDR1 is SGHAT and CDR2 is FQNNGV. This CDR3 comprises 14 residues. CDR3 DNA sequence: TGTGCCAGCAGCTTCGGGGGTGCGGGAAACACCATATATTTT. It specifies CASSFGGAGNTIYF.

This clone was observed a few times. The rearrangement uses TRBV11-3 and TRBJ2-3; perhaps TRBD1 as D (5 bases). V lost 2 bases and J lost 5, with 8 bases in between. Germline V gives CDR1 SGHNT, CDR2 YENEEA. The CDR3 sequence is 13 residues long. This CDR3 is CASSLQGRDTQYF. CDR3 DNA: TGTGCCAGCAGCTTACAGGGTAGAGATACGCAGTATTTT.

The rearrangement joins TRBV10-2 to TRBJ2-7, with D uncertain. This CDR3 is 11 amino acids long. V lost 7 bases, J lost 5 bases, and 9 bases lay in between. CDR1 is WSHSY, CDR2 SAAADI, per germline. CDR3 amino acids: CASKSRHEQYF. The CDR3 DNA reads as TGCGCCAGCAAGTCTAGGCACGAGCAGTACTTC.

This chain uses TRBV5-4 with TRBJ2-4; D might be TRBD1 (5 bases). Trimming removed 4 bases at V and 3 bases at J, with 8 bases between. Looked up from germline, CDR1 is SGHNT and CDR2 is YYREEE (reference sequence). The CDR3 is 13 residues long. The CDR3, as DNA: TGTGCCAGCAGCGAGGACAACAAAAACATTCAGTACTTC. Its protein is CASSEDNKNIQYF.

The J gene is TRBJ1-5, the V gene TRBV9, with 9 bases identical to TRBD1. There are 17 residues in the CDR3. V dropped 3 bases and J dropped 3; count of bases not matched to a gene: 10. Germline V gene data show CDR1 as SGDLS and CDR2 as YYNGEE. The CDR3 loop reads CASSAGTGKELNQPQHF. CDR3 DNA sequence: TGTGCCAGCAGCGCGGGGACAGGGAAGGAGCTCAATCAGCCCCAGCATTTT.

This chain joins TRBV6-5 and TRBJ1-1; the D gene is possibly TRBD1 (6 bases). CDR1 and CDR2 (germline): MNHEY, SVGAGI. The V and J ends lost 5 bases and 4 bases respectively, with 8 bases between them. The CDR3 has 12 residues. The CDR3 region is CASSQGFTEAFF. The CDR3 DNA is TGTGCCAGCAGTCAGGGGTTCACTGAAGCTTTCTTT.